Following are 11 T cell receptor beta chains from one sample sequenced in a study of T cells expressing NK-cell markers. TCRdb derives one entry per CDR3 protein from the 5' RACE reads, leaving out DNA. The sample's table shows about 390,000 distinct CDR3 sequences. The sequenced material came from blood T cells: a sorted CD56 or NKG2C T cell subset, CD4+ or CD8+ T cells, or bulk PBMC T cells (not recorded which). These TCRs come from a woman aged 45-65 years in good health.

The V call is TRBV2, the J call TRBJ1-5; checking the TCRdb D call of TRBD1 is not possible without DNA. This CDR3 has 15 residues. Germline CDR1 is SNHLY and CDR2 is FYNNEI. CDR3 in amino acids: CASSDSGGGYRAQHF.

The genes are TRBV12-3 or TRBV12-4 and TRBJ2-3; checking the TCRdb D call of TRBD2 is not possible without DNA. This CDR3 is built from 15 residues. CDR3 residues: CASSFLSGATDTQYF.

The J gene is TRBJ1-1, the V gene TRBV10-1; with no DNA, the TCRdb D assignment of TRBD1 cannot be verified. The CDR3 length is 15 residues. The germline V gene encodes CDR1 WNHNN and CDR2 SYGVQD (reference sequence). This chain's CDR3 is CASRSPHRPNTEAFF.

The V gene is TRBV25-1, the J gene TRBJ2-2; TCRdb proposes TRBD2, but this gene call is untestable without DNA. The CDR3 has 14 residues. In germline, CDR1 is MGHDK, CDR2 SYGVNS. CDR3 in amino acids: CASSERGSTGELFF.

The CDR3 sequence is CASSVEPSGRNNEQFF. This sequence joins TRBV5-1 and TRBJ2-1; the D gene TCRdb calls, TRBD2, cannot be checked with no DNA. The CDR3 has 16 residues. Germline V CDR1 and CDR2: SGHRS, YFSETQ.

The chain carries TRBV12-3 or TRBV12-4 and TRBJ2-1; with no DNA, the TCRdb D assignment of TRBD2 cannot be verified. CDR3 length equals 15 residues. CDR3 in amino acids: CASSLTTSGSNEQFF.

The chain carries TRBV18 and TRBJ2-1; TCRdb gives TRBD2 as the D gene, but with no DNA this cannot be confirmed. The germline V gene has CDR1 KGHSH and CDR2 LQKENI. There are 21 residues in the CDR3. The CDR3 loop is CASSRASGRASSIRGINEQFF.

J is TRBJ1-2 and V is TRBV20-1. The germline gives CDR1 DFQATT, CDR2 SNEGSKA (reference sequence). The CDR3 loop spans 15 amino acids. This CDR3 reads CSASLGGPRDYGYTF.

The gene calls are TRBV2 and TRBJ2-7. The germline CDR1 and CDR2 sequences are SNHLY and FYNNEI. This CDR3 is built from 14 residues. CDR3 amino acids: CASSEGGAPYEQYF. Together with reference TRBV2 and TRBJ2-7, the CDR3 gives the full variable domain: EPEVTQTPSHQVTQMGQEVILRCVPISNHLYFYWYRQILGQKVEFLVSFYNNEISEKSEIFDDQFSVERPDGSNFTLKIRSTKLEDSAMYFCASSEGGAPYEQYFGPGTRLTVT.

The chain combines TRBV7-9 with TRBJ2-1; without DNA, the TCRdb call of TRBD1 cannot be checked. Germline V CDR1 and CDR2: SEHNR, FQNEAQ (reference sequence). This CDR3 contains 14 residues. The CDR3 here is CASSLEDRTDEQFF.

The gene calls are TRBV5-1 and TRBJ1-1. The germline CDR1 and CDR2 sequences are SGHRS and YFSETQ. This CDR3 is built from 14 residues. This CDR3 reads CASRLGIPNTEAFF.